Described below is a single T cell receptor (beta chain) sequence and its context. Method: immunoSEQ multiplex PCR; TCRdb's copy keeps in-frame clones and lacks some. The sample records about 73,000 clones, roughly 89% being singletons. The data were taken from a study of blood T cell repertoires in COVID-19. CDR3 length: 14 amino acids. V dropped 4 bases and J dropped 8 bases, with 17 bases sitting between them. The germline CDR1 and CDR2 sequences are LGHDT and YNNKEL (reference sequence). The receptor's source is a man older than 75 with acute or convalescent COVID-19. The sample consisted of peripheral blood. J is TRBJ1-1 and V is TRBV3-1 (or the pseudogene TRBV3-2), with a tentative D call TRBD1 (6 bases). CDR3 region: CASSRDTLGREAFF. The CDR3 nucleotides read TGTGCCAGCAGCCGGGACACCCTTGGGCGAGAAGCTTTCTTT.